The clone carrying this TCR beta chain was detected only a few times. Other DNA sequences in the sample encode the same CDR3. This CDR3 spans 11 amino acids. Germline values: CDR1 ENHRY, CDR2 SYGVKD. V was pared by 3 bases and J by 5 bases, with 3 bases between. The data belong to a study of shared clonotypes between healthy human individuals. TCRdb's table, derived via immunoSEQ multiplex PCR, lists solely in-frame clones and lacks some. In the table there are some 2.1 million clones, roughly 94% of which are singletons. V is TRBV10-3 and J is TRBJ2-3; D is undetermined. The origin of this receptor is a young man in good health. The sequenced sample was naive CD4+ T cells sorted from blood. Subset indicated: CD45RA+ positively selected. The CDR3 sequence is CAISDGDTQYF. CDR3 DNA: TGTGCCATCAGTGACGGAGATACGCAGTATTTT.